This T cell receptor beta chain was captured by sequencing in a study of blood T cell repertoires in COVID-19. The germline CDR1 and CDR2 sequences are SNHLY and FYNNEI. The CDR3 is 14 amino acids. Trimming shortened V by 2 bases and J by 1 base, and 9 bases separated the two germline ends. Original methodology: Reference gene primer amplification in the assay estimated nucleated cell counts. Clones were sequenced by immunoSEQ multiplex PCR, and TCRdb holds only the in-frame ones, with some missing. Clone size and V and J calls were adopted from that table, with D and trimming inferred from the DNA. In the table there are fewer than 200,000 clones, just under 85% of which are singletons.

The sample consisted of peripheral blood. The receptor was derived from an elderly woman with acute or convalescent COVID-19. This sequence joins TRBV2 and TRBJ2-7; possible D gene TRBD2, 5 bases. CDR3 DNA: TGTGCCAGCAGTGAACGGGGTTATTCCTACGAGCAGTACTTC. Amino acids: CASSERGYSYEQYF.